The 7 T cell receptor beta chains below were found in one sample sequenced in a study of Graves' ophthalmopathy and Graves' hyperthyroidism. The sequenced template was RNA, covering the TCR beta CDR3 region. HTBI primers were used in a first-round RT-PCR, which preceded a second-round multiplex PCR. MiXCR, run by TCRdb on the multiplex PCR reads, gives a single entry per CDR3 protein. This sample has about 220,000 distinct CDR3 sequences, with around a fifth found just once. Material: peripheral blood. Source of these receptors: a woman aged 50 to 65 with Graves' ophthalmopathy.

This clonotype was detected many times. The rearrangement links TRBV6-5 to TRBJ2-7; D tentatively reads TRBD1 or TRBD2 (5 bases each). The CDR3 sequence is 14 residues long. Germline values: CDR1 MNHEY, CDR2 SVGAGI. Trimming took off 0 bases at V and 6 bases at J, with 12 bases between the two ends. CDR3 protein: CASSYSTWGSEQYF. CDR3 bases: TGTGCCAGCAGTTACTCGACATGGGGGAGCGAGCAGTACTTC.

This clonotype came up many times. J is TRBJ2-4 and V is TRBV4-1; a possible D gene is TRBD1 (6 bases). There are 16 residues in the CDR3. CDR1 and CDR2 (germline): MGHRA, YSYEKL. V was pared by 1 base and J by 0 bases, with 10 bases between. The CDR3, as DNA: TGCGCCAGCAGCCAAGCGACAGGACTAGCCAAAAACATTCAGTACTTC. Its translation is CASSQATGLAKNIQYF.

This clonotype was seen repeatedly, ten times or more. The chain combines TRBV2 with TRBJ1-1; the D is unclear. V lost 7 bases to trimming and J lost 1 base, with 7 bases between them. Germline assignment: CDR1 SNHLY and CDR2 FYNNEI. This CDR3 has 12 amino acids. In DNA, the CDR3 is TGTGCCAGCATAAAGGAGAACACTGAAGCTTTCTTT. Protein: CASIKENTEAFF.

This clonotype has a count of ten or more. This chain links TRBV11-1 with TRBJ2-7, with TRBD2 matching 10 bases. There are 14 residues in the CDR3. V shed 3 bases, J shed 7 bases, and the junction held 6 bases outside the gene matches. Germline V lookup: CDR1 SGHAT, CDR2 FQDESV (reference sequence). For the CDR3, the DNA is TGTGCCAGCAGCTTCGGGACTAGCGTCGAAGAGCAGTACTTC. Protein product: CASSFGTSVEEQYF.

At least ten counts were recorded for this clonotype. The chain is built from TRBV3-1 and TRBJ1-2; 7 positions match TRBD1. J lost 4 bases, V lost 1 base, and 3 bases had no gene match. This CDR3 is 14 amino acids long. Germline CDR1 is LGHDT and CDR2 is YNNKEL (reference sequence). In DNA, the CDR3 is TGTGCCAGCAGCCAAGCTAAGGGGGCCTATGGCTACACCTTC. This sequence encodes CASSQAKGAYGYTF.

In this sample, this clonotype turned up many times. This chain joins TRBV20-1 and TRBJ2-7, with D possibly matching TRBD1 (6 bases). Deletions cut 5 bases from V and 2 bases from J, with 13 bases between. Germline loops: CDR1 DFQATT, CDR2 SNEGSKA (reference sequence). The CDR3 consists of 13 residues. Here the CDR3 reads CSARDTLAYEQYF. In DNA form, the CDR3 reads TGCAGTGCTCGGGACACCCTGGCCTACGAGCAGTACTTC.

As to this clonotype: A read error is possible here, since a much larger clone lies one base away. V is TRBV30 and J is TRBJ2-2; unclear D gene. From germline, CDR1 is GTSNPN and CDR2 SVGIG (reference sequence). The CDR3 runs to 12 residues. The CDR3 DNA reads as TGTGCCTGTAGTGTACTCAGTTGGGAGCTGTTTTTT. Amino acid sequence: CACSVLSWELFF.